This T cell receptor (beta chain) derives from a study of blood T cell repertoires in COVID-19. Study information: COVID-19 samples, acute and convalescent, were from the United States, Italy and Spain. Sources were T cells, B-cell-depleted T cells, or PBMCs; the material itself was cDNA or gDNA.

The CDR3 length is 13 residues. V was trimmed by 3 bases and J by 6 bases, leaving 11 bases between them. Germline V gene sequence: CDR1 SNHLY, CDR2 FYNNEI. Per the authors' pipeline: Cell counts per sample came from amplifying reference gene primers. Only in-frame clones appear in the TCRdb table, and some are missing; sequencing was by immunoSEQ multiplex PCR. V, J and clone size were drawn from that table, and D and trimming were deduced from the DNA. This sample has 150,000 to 200,000 clones, with about 86% found just once. This clonotype was sampled from a man in his sixties or seventies with active or convalescent COVID-19. The chain links TRBV2 to TRBJ1-1; perhaps TRBD1 as D (5 bases). Sequenced: peripheral blood. CDR3 sequence (DNA): TGTGCCAGCAGTGATCAGGGAATCGCTGAAGCTTTCTTT. It encodes CASSDQGIAEAFF.